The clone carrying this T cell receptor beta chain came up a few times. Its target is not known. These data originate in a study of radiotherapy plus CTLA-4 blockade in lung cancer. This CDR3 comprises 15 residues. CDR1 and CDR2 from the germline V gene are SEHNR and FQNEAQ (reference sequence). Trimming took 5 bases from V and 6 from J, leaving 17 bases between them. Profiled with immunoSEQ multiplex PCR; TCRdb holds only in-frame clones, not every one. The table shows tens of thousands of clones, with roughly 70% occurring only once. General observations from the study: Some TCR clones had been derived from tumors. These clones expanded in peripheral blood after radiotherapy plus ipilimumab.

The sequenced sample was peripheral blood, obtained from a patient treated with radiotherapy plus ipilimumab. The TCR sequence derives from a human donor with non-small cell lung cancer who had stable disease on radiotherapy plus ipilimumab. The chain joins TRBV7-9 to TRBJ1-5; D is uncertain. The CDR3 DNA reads TGTGCCAGCAGCCCGGGGTCTGAGTTAGGTCAGCCCCAGCATTTT. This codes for CASSPGSELGQPQHF.